The 2 T cell receptor beta chains given below trace back to one sample, sequenced in a study of shared clonotypes between healthy human individuals. Here immunoSEQ multiplex PCR was the method, and the copy in TCRdb shows in-frame clones only, minus some. This sample yields about 2,100,000 clones, of which approximately 94% are seen a single time; around 1.7% belongs to the top ten. CD45RO-negative, CCR7-positively selected cells formed the naive CD8 fraction, excluding terminally differentiated effector memory CD45RA+ cells. Sequenced input: naive CD8+ T cells from PBMCs. Receptors were obtained from a man aged 18-30 years in good health. Some clones in this sample may be carry-over from other donors' samples.

This clone came up a few times. J is TRBJ1-2 and V is TRBV19, with a possible D match to TRBD1 (5 bases). With 4 bases removed from V and 0 bases from J, the gap between germline ends came to 9 bases. In germline, CDR1 is LNHDA, CDR2 SQIVND (reference sequence). The CDR3 is 14 amino acids. The CDR3 sequence: CASSTRGANYGYTF. In DNA, the CDR3 is TGTGCCAGTAGTACCCGGGGGGCTAACTATGGCTACACCTTC.

The gene calls are TRBV30 and TRBJ2-7; D is undetermined. V dropped 2 bases and J dropped 0 bases, with 8 bases sitting between them. Germline CDR1 GTSNPN, CDR2 SVGIG (reference sequence). This CDR3 is 13 amino acids long. CDR3 sequence (DNA): TGTGCCTGGAGTCTCGGAATCTCCTACGAGCAGTACTTC. Protein: CAWSLGISYEQYF.